This TCR beta chain was identified in a study of tumor-infiltrating lymphocytes in oesophageal squamous cell carcinoma. This clonotype was seen many times. One entry per CDR3 protein results from TCRdb running MiXCR on the PCR reads. In the table there are 15,000 or so distinct CDR3 sequences, more than 45% of which are singletons. The CDR3 is 16 amino acids. CDR1 and CDR2 (germline): LNHDA, SQIVND (reference sequence). J lost 4 bases, V lost 3 bases, and 10 bases had no gene match. This chain connects TRBV19 to TRBJ1-2, with TRBD1 matching over 8 bases. The sequence was collected from a female donor with esophageal squamous cell carcinoma. The sequenced sample consisted of esophageal tumor tissue. The CDR3 DNA sequence: TGTGCCAGTAGTATCGTCGGAGGACAGGGAGCCTATGGCTACACCTTC. Amino acid sequence: CASSIVGGQGAYGYTF.